The T cell receptor beta chain described here comes from a study of T cells expressing NK-cell markers. Study in general: HCMV serostatus: most of the eight sequenced donors positive, one negative. General observations from the study: The study found dominant NKG2C+ clonotypes at about 1.0-7.0% of CD8+ T cells in about six donors. Nothing established the HCMV specificity of expanded NKG2C+ T cell clones.

It was by 5'RACE template switching with UMIs that TCR beta cDNA was made. TCRdb re-called the 5' RACE reads and catalogs CDR3 proteins one per entry, DNA excluded. The sample table includes about 370,000 distinct CDR3 sequences. With regard to this clonotype: Its antigen is not identified.

The clonotype was recovered from a woman aged 45-65 years in good health. Material for sequencing was blood T cells: a sorted CD56 or NKG2C T cell subset, CD4+ or CD8+ T cells, or bulk PBMC T cells (not recorded which).

CDR3 loop: CASSRPTGGWTGELFF. This chain joins TRBV12-3 or TRBV12-4 and TRBJ2-2; TCRdb designates TRBD1, a call that cannot be tested without DNA. The CDR3 length is 16 residues.